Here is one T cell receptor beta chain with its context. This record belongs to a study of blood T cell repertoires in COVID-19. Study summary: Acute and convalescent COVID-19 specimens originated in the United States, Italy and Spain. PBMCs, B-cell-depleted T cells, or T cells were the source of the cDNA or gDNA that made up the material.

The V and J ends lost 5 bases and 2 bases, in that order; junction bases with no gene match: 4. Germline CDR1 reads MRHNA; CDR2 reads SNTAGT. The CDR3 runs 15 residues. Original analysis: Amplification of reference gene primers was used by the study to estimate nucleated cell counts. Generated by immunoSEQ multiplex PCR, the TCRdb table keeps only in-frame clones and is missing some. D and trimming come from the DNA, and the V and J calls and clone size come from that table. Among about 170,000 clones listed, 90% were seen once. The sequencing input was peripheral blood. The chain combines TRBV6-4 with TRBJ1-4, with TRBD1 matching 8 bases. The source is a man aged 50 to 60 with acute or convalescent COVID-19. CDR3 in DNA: TGTGCCAGCAGTAGAAGGACAGGGACTAATGAAAAACTGTTTTTT. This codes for CASSRRTGTNEKLFF.